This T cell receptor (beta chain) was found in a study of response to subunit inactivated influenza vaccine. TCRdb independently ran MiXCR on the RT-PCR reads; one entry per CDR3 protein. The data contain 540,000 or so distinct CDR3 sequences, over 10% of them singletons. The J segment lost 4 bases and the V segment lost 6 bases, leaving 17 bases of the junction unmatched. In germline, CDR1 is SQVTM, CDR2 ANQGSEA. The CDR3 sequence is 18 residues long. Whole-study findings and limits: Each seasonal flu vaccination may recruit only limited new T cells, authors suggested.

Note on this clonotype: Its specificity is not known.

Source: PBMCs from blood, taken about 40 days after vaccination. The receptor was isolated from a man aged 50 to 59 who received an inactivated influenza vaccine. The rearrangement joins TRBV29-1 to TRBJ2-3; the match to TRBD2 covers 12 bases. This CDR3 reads CSVSTRLAGDLTPDTQYF. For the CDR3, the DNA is TGCAGCGTATCTACGAGACTAGCGGGGGACCTAACCCCAGATACGCAGTATTTT.